What follows describes a single TCR delta chain. A single base separates this from a much larger clone, so it may be a read error. Other DNA sequences of this sample code for an identical CDR3. This record belongs to a study of gamma-delta T cells after stem cell transplantation. Germline V gives CDR1 GEAIGNYY, CDR2 EKD. The CDR3 is 14 residues long. TCRdb called clones anew from the RT-PCR reads with CATT. The table lists about 2,800 delta-chain clones, 3% to 3.5% of them singletons, with 28% in the top ten. This receptor was identified in a human donor. It is not recorded whose cells these are; they may come from a transplant donor. The chain is built from TRDV2 and TRDJ1; D gene uncertain. The sample taken for sequencing was gamma-delta T cells. The CDR3 DNA reads as TGTGCCTGCGACACAGTCGTGCGGGGTGAAAAACTCATCTTT. Amino acids: CACDTVVRGEKLIF.